The TCR beta chain under discussion was sequenced for a study of spatial heterogeneity in lung cancer. Looking at the study overall: The donors, approximately 66 patients with untreated early-stage non-small cell lung cancer, provided the samples. In the raw reads, each unique TCR and UMI combination was present more than ten times on average.

V was cut by 5 bases and J by 5 bases, with 9 bases left in between. Germline V CDR1 and CDR2: SGHTA, FQGNSA. CDR3 length equals 12 residues. The study tagged each TCR cDNA molecule with a unique molecular identifier. TCRdb used MiXCR to reprocess the 5' RACE reads, holding one entry per CDR3 protein. Here the sample spans under 150,000 distinct CDR3 sequences, more than 9% being singletons. Overall study results and limits: There were more appearances of ubiquitous expanded tumor TCRs in blood at resection than at follow-up.

This sample's time point: blood at routine non-recurrence follow-up after resection. In each case, whole RNA from tumor, nontumor lung or frozen PBMC was sequenced unsorted. In its sample, this clonotype was seen a few times. Its specificity is not known. The source of this sequence is a male donor with early-stage non-small cell lung cancer. The source material was PBMCs, sampled at follow-up. This sequence joins TRBV7-2 and TRBJ2-5; D ambiguous. In nucleotides, the CDR3 is TGTGCCAGCAGCCCACAGATGGAGACCCAGTACTTC. Amino acids: CASSPQMETQYF.